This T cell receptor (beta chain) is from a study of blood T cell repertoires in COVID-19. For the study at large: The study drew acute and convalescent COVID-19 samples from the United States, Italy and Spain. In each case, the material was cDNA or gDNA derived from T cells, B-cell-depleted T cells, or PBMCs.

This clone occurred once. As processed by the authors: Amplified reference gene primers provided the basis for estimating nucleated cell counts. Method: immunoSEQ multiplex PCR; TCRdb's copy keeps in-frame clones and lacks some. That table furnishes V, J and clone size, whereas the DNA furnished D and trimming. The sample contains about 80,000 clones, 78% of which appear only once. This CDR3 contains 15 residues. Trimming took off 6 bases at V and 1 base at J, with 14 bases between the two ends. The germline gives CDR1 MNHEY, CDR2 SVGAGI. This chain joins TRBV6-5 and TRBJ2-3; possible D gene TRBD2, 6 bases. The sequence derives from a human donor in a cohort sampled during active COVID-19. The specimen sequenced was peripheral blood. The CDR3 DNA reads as TGTGCCAGCAGCCCAAGACTAGACCGCACAGATACGCAGTATTTT. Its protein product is CASSPRLDRTDTQYF.